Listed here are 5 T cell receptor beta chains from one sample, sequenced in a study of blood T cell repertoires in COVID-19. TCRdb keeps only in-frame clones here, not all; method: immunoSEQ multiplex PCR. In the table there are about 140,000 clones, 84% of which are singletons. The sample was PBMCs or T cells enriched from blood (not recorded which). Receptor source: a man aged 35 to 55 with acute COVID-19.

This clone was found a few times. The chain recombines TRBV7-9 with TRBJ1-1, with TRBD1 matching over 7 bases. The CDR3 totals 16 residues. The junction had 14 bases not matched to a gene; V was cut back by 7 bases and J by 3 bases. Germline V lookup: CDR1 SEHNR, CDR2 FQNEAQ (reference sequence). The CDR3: CASTTPQGGGYTEAFF. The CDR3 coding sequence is TGTGCCAGCACCACGCCACAAGGGGGCGGGTACACTGAAGCTTTCTTT.

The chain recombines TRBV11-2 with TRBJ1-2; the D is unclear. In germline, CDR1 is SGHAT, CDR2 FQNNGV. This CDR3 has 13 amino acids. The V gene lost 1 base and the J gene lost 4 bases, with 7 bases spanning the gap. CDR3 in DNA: TGTGCCAGCAGCTTAGGGAGCGGCTATGGCTACACCTTC. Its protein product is CASSLGSGYGYTF.

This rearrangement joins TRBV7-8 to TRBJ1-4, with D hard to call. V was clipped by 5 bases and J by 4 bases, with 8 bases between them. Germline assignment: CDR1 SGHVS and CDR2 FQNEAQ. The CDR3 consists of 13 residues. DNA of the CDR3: TGTGCCAGCAGCGAGGGCTATAATGAAAAACTGTTTTTT. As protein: CASSEGYNEKLFF.

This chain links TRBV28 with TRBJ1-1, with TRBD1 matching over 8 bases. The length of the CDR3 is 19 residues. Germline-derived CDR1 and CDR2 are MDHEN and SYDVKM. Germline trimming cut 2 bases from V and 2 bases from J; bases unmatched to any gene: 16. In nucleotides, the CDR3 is TGTGCCAGCAGTTTACCATGGGGGGTGGCAGGGGGCTTCAACACTGAAGCTTTCTTT. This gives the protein CASSLPWGVAGGFNTEAFF.

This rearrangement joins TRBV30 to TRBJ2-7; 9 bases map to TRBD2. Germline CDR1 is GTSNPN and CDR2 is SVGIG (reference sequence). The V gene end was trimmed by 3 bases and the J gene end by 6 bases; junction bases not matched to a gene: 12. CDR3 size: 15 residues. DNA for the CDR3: TGTGCCTGGAGCGCAGCGGGAGGTTCCCTGCGCGAGCAGTACTTC. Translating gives CAWSAAGGSLREQYF.